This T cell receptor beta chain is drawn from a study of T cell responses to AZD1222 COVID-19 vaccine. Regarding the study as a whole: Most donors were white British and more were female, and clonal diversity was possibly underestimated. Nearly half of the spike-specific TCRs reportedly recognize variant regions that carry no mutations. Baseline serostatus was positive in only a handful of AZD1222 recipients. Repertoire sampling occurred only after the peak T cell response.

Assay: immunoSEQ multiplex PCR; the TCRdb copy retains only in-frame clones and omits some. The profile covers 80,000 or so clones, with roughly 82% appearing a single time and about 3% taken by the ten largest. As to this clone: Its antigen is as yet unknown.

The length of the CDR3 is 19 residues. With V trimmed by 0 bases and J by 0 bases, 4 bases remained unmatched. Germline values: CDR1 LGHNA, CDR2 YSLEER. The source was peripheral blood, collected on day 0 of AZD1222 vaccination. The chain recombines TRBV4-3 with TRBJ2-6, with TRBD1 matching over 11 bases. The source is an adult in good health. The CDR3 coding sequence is TGCGCCAGCAGCCAAGATAGGGACAGGGGGAGCTCTGGGGCCAACGTCCTGACTTTC. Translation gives CASSQDRDRGSSGANVLTF.